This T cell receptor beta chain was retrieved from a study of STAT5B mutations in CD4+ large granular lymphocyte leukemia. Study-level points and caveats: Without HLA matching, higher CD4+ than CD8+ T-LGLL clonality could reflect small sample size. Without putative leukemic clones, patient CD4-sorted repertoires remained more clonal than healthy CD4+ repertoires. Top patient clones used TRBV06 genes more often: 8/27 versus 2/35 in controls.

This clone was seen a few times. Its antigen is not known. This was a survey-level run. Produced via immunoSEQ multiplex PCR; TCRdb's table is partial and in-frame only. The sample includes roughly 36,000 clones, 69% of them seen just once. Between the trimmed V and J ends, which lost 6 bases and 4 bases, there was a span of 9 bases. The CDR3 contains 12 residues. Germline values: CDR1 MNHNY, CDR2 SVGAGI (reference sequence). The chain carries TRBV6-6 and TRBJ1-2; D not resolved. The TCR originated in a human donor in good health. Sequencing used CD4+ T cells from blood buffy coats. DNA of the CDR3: TGTGCCAGCAGAGCCCGGGGCTATGGCTACACCTTC. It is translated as CASRARGYGYTF.